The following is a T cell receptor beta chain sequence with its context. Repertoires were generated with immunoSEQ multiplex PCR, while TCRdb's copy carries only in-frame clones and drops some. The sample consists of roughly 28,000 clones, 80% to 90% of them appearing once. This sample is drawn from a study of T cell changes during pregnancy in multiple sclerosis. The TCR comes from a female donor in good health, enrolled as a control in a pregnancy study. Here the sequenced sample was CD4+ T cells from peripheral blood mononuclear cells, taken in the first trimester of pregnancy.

The CDR3, as DNA: TGTGCCAGCAGTGCCACAGGTCCCCAGCCCCAGCATTTT. It specifies CASSATGPQPQHF. This rearrangement joins TRBV6-1 to TRBJ1-5; D may be TRBD1 (5 bases). CDR1 and CDR2 from the germline V gene are MNHNS and SASEGT. V lost 4 bases to trimming and J lost 7 bases, with 11 bases between them. CDR3 size: 13 residues.